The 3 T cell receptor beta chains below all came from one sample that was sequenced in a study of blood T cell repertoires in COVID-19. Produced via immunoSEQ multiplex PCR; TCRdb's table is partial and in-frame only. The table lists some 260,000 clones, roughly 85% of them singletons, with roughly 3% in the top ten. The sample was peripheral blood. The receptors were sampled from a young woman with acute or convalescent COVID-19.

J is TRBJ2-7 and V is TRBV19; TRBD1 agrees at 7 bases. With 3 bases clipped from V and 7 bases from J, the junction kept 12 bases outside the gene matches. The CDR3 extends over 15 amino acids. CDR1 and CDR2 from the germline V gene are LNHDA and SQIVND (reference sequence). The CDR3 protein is CASSMRLGRTGEQYF. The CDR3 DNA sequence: TGTGCCAGTAGTATGAGGCTGGGCCGGACAGGAGAGCAGTACTTC.

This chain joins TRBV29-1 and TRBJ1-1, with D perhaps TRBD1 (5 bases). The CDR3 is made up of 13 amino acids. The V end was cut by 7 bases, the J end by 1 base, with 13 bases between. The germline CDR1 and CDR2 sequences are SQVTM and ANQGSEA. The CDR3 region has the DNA TGCAGCGCTACTCCCACAGGGAACACTGAAGCTTTCTTT. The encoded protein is CSATPTGNTEAFF. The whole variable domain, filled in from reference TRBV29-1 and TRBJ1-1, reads SAVISQKPSRDICQRGTSLTIQCQVDSQVTMMFWYRQQPGQSLTLIATANQGSEATYESGFVIDKFPISRPNLTFSTLTVSNMSPEDSSIYLCSATPTGNTEAFFGQGTRLTVV.

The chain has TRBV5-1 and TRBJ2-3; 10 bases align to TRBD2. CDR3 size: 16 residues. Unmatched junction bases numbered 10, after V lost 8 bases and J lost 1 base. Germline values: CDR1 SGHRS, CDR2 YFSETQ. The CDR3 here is CARDRSGRAGTDTQYF. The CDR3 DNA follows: TGCGCCAGAGACCGAAGCGGGAGGGCTGGCACAGATACGCAGTATTTT.